This TCR beta chain derives from a study of Ad26.COV2.S vaccination and SARS-CoV-2 variants. General observations from the study: Analyses of TCR breadth and depth may have underestimated total T cell responses. Vaccine recipients surpassed placebo recipients in spike-specific TCR breadth.

This clone was detected only once. Its antigen is not identified. The V and J ends lost 3 bases and 6 bases respectively, with 17 bases between them. CDR3 size: 16 residues. Germline CDR1 reads SEHNR; CDR2 reads FQNEAQ (reference sequence). Sequenced by immunoSEQ multiplex PCR; TCRdb stores in-frame clones only, minus some. The sample holds under 150,000 clones; about nine tenths are singletons and the top ten take 4.5% to 6%. This receptor was taken from a human donor who had recovered from COVID-19. The rearrangement uses TRBV7-9 and TRBJ1-4, with D possibly being TRBD1 (5 bases). The sample here was peripheral blood, taken after recovery from COVID-19. In DNA form, the CDR3 reads TGTGCCAGCAGCTTGGTAGGAGACAGCCGACATGAAAAACTGTTTTTT. Translating gives CASSLVGDSRHEKLFF.